What follows is one T cell receptor (beta chain) and its context. Its antigen target is currently unknown. Per-nucleotide qualities are absent, and no much larger clonotype sits a single base away. The library was generated by the immunoSEQ multiplex PCR assay. This immuneACCESS table, as held by TCRdb, lists in-frame sequences with V and J called but not all clones. Of the missing ones, under half trace to an unresolved V gene in checked studies; the others have no known cause. The sample records about 180,000 clones, around 91% of which are singletons. The leading ten clones occupy approximately 1.5% of the sample. The data were taken from a study of control samples from healthy donors and cancer patients (dated by TCRdb to 2019 to 2021). Sequenced sample: blood. This receptor was identified in a woman between 45 and 60 years old in good health.

The CDR3 loop reads CASSPGSYQETQYF. The DNA reads TGTGCCAGCAGCCCCGGGAGCTACCAAGAGACCCAGTACTTC. The sequence is built from TRBV7-9 and TRBJ2-5; 6 matching bases give a weak D call of TRBD2. The CDR3, cysteine through phenylalanine, is 14 amino acids long. Only CDR3 DNA remains: 42 bases, in frame from the first base. For CDR1 and CDR2, the germline V gene (reference sequence) lists SEHNR and FQNEAQ. V is cut by 5 bases and J by 0 bases, and the space between the germline ends is 10 bases.